The 27 T cell receptor beta chains below were found in one sample sequenced in a study of blood T cell repertoires in COVID-19. Profiling relied on immunoSEQ multiplex PCR, and the TCRdb table lists in-frame clones only, not all of them. Altogether tens of thousands of clones are present, 70% to 85% being singletons, with the ten largest covering roughly 12%. The sample taken for sequencing was peripheral blood. These receptors came from a human donor in a cohort sampled during active COVID-19.

The V call is TRBV28, the J call TRBJ1-1, with D hard to call. Between the trimmed V and J ends, which lost 5 bases and 7 bases, there was a span of 8 bases. The CDR3 has 11 residues. CDR1 and CDR2 (germline): MDHEN, SYDVKM. The CDR3 here is CASSARFEAFF. The CDR3 DNA reads TGTGCCAGCAGTGCCCGGTTTGAAGCTTTCTTT.

CDR3 amino acids: CASSPDSYNEKLFF. The CDR3 DNA is TGTGCCAGCAGCCCAGACAGTTATAATGAAAAACTGTTTTTT. The J gene is TRBJ1-4, the V gene TRBV7-2; a possible D gene is TRBD1 (5 bases). CDR1 is SGHTA, CDR2 FQGNSA, per germline. Between the trimmed V and J ends, which lost 5 bases and 4 bases, there was a span of 11 bases. The CDR3 totals 14 residues.

J is TRBJ2-4 and V is TRBV18; 7 bases match TRBD2. This CDR3 comprises 14 residues. V lost 6 bases and J lost 7; bases outside the gene matches: 9. In germline, CDR1 is KGHSH, CDR2 LQKENI. CDR3 bases: TGTGCCAGCTCCCCGGGACGGGAGGCCAACATTCAGTACTTC. Encoded protein: CASSPGREANIQYF.

The chain carries TRBV7-6 and TRBJ1-4; 8 nucleotides agree with TRBD1. Unmatched junction bases numbered 5, after V lost 5 bases and J lost 3 bases. The CDR3 extends over 15 amino acids. The germline V gene has CDR1 SGHVS and CDR2 FNYEAQ. As DNA, the CDR3 is TGTGCCAGCAGCGTTGACAGGGGTTCTAATGAAAAACTGTTTTTT. Translation: CASSVDRGSNEKLFF.

On this clone itself: The sample carries other DNA sequences with the same CDR3. The chain carries TRBV7-6 and TRBJ1-3; D gene unclear. The CDR3 length is 16 residues. Germline loops: CDR1 SGHVS, CDR2 FNYEAQ. V lost 2 bases and J 0 bases, leaving 11 bases between the germline ends. As DNA, the CDR3 is TGTGCCAGCAGCTTAAACGCAGGCTCCTCTGGAAACACCATATATTTT. Translated: CASSLNAGSSGNTIYF. Combining the CDR3 with reference TRBV7-6 and TRBJ1-3 gives the whole variable domain GAGVSQSPRYKVTKRGQDVALRCDPISGHVSLYWYRQALGQGPEFLTYFNYEAQQDKSGLPNDRFSAERPEGSISTLTIQRTEQRDSAMYRCASSLNAGSSGNTIYFGEGSWLTVV.

This chain joins TRBV20-1 and TRBJ2-7; 12 bases are shared with TRBD2. This CDR3 is 15 amino acids long. In germline, CDR1 is DFQATT, CDR2 SNEGSKA (reference sequence). V shed 3 bases and J 5 bases; nucleotides not matched to a gene: 8. The CDR3 sequence is CSASMTSGSLDEQYF. For the CDR3, the DNA is TGCAGTGCTAGTATGACTAGCGGGAGCCTAGACGAGCAGTACTTC.

V is TRBV7-2 and J is TRBJ1-2; 12 bases map to TRBD1. Germline V gene sequence: CDR1 SGHTA, CDR2 FQGNSA. The length of the CDR3 is 16 residues. V dropped 4 bases and J dropped 3; count of bases not matched to a gene: 6. CDR3 DNA: TGTGCCAGCAGCTCGACGGGACAGGGGGCGGACTATGGCTACACCTTC. Its protein product is CASSSTGQGADYGYTF.

A word on this clone: A junction boundary mismatches the germline segment, possibly from a read error. This chain joins TRBV4-3 and TRBJ2-7; D ambiguous. The CDR3 is 14 residues long. In germline, CDR1 is LGHNA, CDR2 YSLEER. Here the CDR3 DNA reads TGCGCCAGCAGCCAAGGGGCCAGCTCCTCCGAGCAGTACTTC. Its protein is CASSQGASSSEQYF.

This clone was counted once. The J gene is TRBJ1-1, the V gene TRBV30, with D tentatively TRBD1 (5 bases). Germline V gene lookup returns CDR1 GTSNPN and CDR2 SVGIG (reference sequence). The CDR3 has 13 residues. V was cut by 2 bases and J by 3 bases, with 10 bases left in between. The CDR3 sequence: CAWSRTGDTEAFF. CDR3 DNA: TGTGCCTGGAGTAGAACAGGAGACACTGAAGCTTTCTTT. Filled out from reference TRBV30 and TRBJ1-1, the complete variable domain reads SQTIHQWPATLVQPVGSPLSLECTVEGTSNPNLYWYRQAAGRGLQLLFYSVGIGQISSEVPQNLSASRPQDRQFILSSKKLLLSDSGFYLCAWSRTGDTEAFFGQGTRLTVV.

This chain links TRBV28 with TRBJ1-6; no clear D gene. V dropped 6 bases and J dropped 2 bases, with 11 bases sitting between them. This CDR3 has 15 residues. Germline values: CDR1 MDHEN, CDR2 SYDVKM. The CDR3 reads CASRKRGAYNSPLHF. CDR3 nucleotides: TGTGCCAGCAGGAAACGGGGTGCCTATAATTCACCCCTCCACTTT.

V is TRBV19 and J is TRBJ1-2, with a weak D call TRBD1 (5 bases). Germline values: CDR1 LNHDA, CDR2 SQIVND (reference sequence). The length of the CDR3 is 13 residues. V lost 11 bases and J lost 5, with 18 bases in between. CDR3 in DNA: TGTGCCGCGAAACGGGGGACCTTATATGGCTACACCTTC. Amino acids: CAAKRGTLYGYTF.

The J gene is TRBJ1-2, the V gene TRBV6-5; unclear D gene. The CDR3 has 12 residues. Germline V gene lookup returns CDR1 MNHEY and CDR2 SVGAGI. The ends were cut back, 6 bases at V and 0 bases at J, with 5 bases in the middle. The CDR3 is CASSPANYGYTF. The CDR3 region has the DNA TGTGCCAGCAGCCCGGCTAACTATGGCTACACCTTC.

This clone appeared a few times. The chain employs TRBV30 and TRBJ1-1; tentatively, D is TRBD1 (6 bases). The CDR3 loop spans 16 amino acids. Per germline, CDR1 GTSNPN and CDR2 SVGIG (reference sequence). V was clipped by 4 bases and J by 2 bases, with 20 bases between them. The CDR3 nucleotides are TGTGCCTGGACCATAGGGGGGGGCGCGGGTAACACTGAAGCTTTCTTT. This codes for CAWTIGGGAGNTEAFF.

As DNA, the CDR3 is TGTGCCAGCAGCCAGAACACCGGGGAGCTGTTTTTT. It encodes CASSQNTGELFF. The rearrangement joins TRBV5-4 to TRBJ2-2; no clear D. Between the trimmed V and J ends, which lost 4 bases and 1 base, there was a span of 2 bases. There are 12 residues in the CDR3. Germline-derived CDR1 and CDR2 are SGHNT and YYREEE (reference sequence).

This chain joins TRBV19 and TRBJ2-1; 8 bases are shared with TRBD2. With 2 bases clipped from V and 9 bases from J, the junction kept 9 bases outside the gene matches. Per germline, CDR1 LNHDA and CDR2 SQIVND (reference sequence). The CDR3 is made up of 15 amino acids. The CDR3 bases are TGTGCCAGTAGTATACGGGGGGGCCGGGGTGGTGAGCAGTTCTTC. Translated, it gives CASSIRGGRGGEQFF.

The J gene is TRBJ1-1, the V gene TRBV5-1; 8 nucleotides line up with TRBD1. Trimming at V came to 4 bases and at J to 1 base, leaving 6 bases not matched to a gene. Germline CDR1 is SGHRS and CDR2 is YFSETQ. The CDR3 sequence is 15 residues long. CDR3 protein: CASSQGQGGNTEAFF. CDR3 coding DNA: TGCGCCAGCAGCCAAGGACAGGGAGGGAACACTGAAGCTTTCTTT.

The V gene is TRBV29-1, the J gene TRBJ1-2; 9 bases are shared with TRBD1. V dropped 6 bases and J dropped 4; count of bases not matched to a gene: 3. There are 12 residues in the CDR3. Germline CDR1 reads SQVTM; CDR2 reads ANQGSEA. CDR3 coding DNA: TGCAGCGTGTCGGACAGGGGCTATGGCTACACCTTC. Translation gives CSVSDRGYGYTF.

V usage is TRBV28 and J usage is TRBJ2-5; no definite D call. Germline CDR1 and CDR2: MDHEN and SYDVKM. The CDR3 has 14 residues. Trimming took off 5 bases at V and 5 bases at J, with 15 bases between the two ends. Written as DNA, the CDR3 is TGTGCCAGCAGTCCCTCGTCCGTGCAGGAGACCCAGTACTTC. As protein: CASSPSSVQETQYF.

V and J are TRBV6-4 and TRBJ1-5; TRBD1 is a possible D gene (6 bases). CDR3 size: 19 residues. Germline loops: CDR1 MRHNA, CDR2 SNTAGT. The V end lost 3 bases, the J end lost 0 bases, and 21 bases lay between the germline ends. The CDR3 nucleotides read TGTGCCAGCAGTGAGGCATTGTGGCAGGGGCCTTATAGCAATCAGCCCCAGCATTTT. It translates to CASSEALWQGPYSNQPQHF.

The chain recombines TRBV5-1 with TRBJ2-7; TRBD1 might be the D (5 bases). V lost 2 bases and J lost 5, with 14 bases in between. The CDR3 is 14 residues long. CDR1 is SGHRS, CDR2 YFSETQ, per germline. CDR3 nucleotides: TGCGCCAGCAGCTTCGTGCCAGGGTCGGACGAGCAGTACTTC. Its protein is CASSFVPGSDEQYF.

This clone showed up just once. This sequence joins TRBV6-7 and TRBJ2-6, with D tentatively TRBD1 (6 bases). TRBV6-7 is classed as an ORF, of uncertain function. The CDR3 covers 18 residues. V shed 2 bases and J shed 0 bases, with 14 bases lying between them. The CDR3: CASSYRTENNSGANVLTF. In DNA form, the CDR3 reads TGTGCCAGCAGTTACCGGACAGAAAACAACTCTGGGGCCAACGTCCTGACTTTC.

The chain has TRBV6-2 or TRBV6-3 and TRBJ1-5, with D unclear. This CDR3 has 16 amino acids. Trimming removed 0 bases at V and 3 bases at J, with 12 bases between. Germline CDR1 MNHEY, CDR2 SVGEGT. CDR3 coding DNA: TGTGCCAGCAGTTACTCAAAGTCGGGGTTCAATCAGCCCCAGCATTTT. Translation gives CASSYSKSGFNQPQHF.

CDR3 bases: TGCAGCGCCACCCAGGGGGCAGGGTGGAATGAGCAGTTCTTC. Translation gives CSATQGAGWNEQFF. The chain combines TRBV29-1 with TRBJ2-1, with TRBD1 matching over 8 bases. Per the germline V gene, CDR1 is SQVTM and CDR2 is ANQGSEA. Trimming took 7 bases from V and 7 from J; bases not matched to a gene: 12. The CDR3 is made up of 14 amino acids.

A few counts support this clone. Here the CDR3 reads CASSYPPGQGYQPQHF. The CDR3 DNA follows: TGTGCCAGCAGTTATCCACCGGGACAGGGCTATCAGCCCCAGCATTTT. The V gene is TRBV6-6, the J gene TRBJ1-5; 9 bases agree with TRBD1. The CDR3 has 16 amino acids. With 3 bases clipped from V and 5 bases from J, the junction kept 8 bases outside the gene matches. Per the germline V gene, CDR1 is MNHNY and CDR2 is SVGAGI (reference sequence).

The V and J genes are TRBV28 and TRBJ2-7; 7 bases match TRBD2. CDR1 is MDHEN and CDR2 is SYDVKM in the germline V gene. This CDR3 has 15 amino acids. V dropped 2 bases and J dropped 3; count of bases not matched to a gene: 7. As DNA, the CDR3 is TGTGCCAGCAGTTTAGCTGGCGGGAGACTCTACGAGCAGTACTTC. Protein: CASSLAGGRLYEQYF.

The genes are TRBV7-2 and TRBJ2-2, with 11 positions matching TRBD2. Unmatched junction bases numbered 8, after V lost 8 bases and J lost 6 bases. Germline values: CDR1 SGHTA, CDR2 FQGNSA. This CDR3 has 15 residues. The DNA for the CDR3 is TGTGCCAGCGGGTCTAGCGGGGGGCTGCCCGGGGAGCTGTTTTTT. Translated: CASGSSGGLPGELFF.

The chain links TRBV9 to TRBJ2-1; TRBD2 might be the D (7 bases). The ends were cut back, 0 bases at V and 5 bases at J, with 18 bases in the middle. Germline lookup yields CDR1 SGDLS and CDR2 YYNGEE. The CDR3 runs to 17 residues. As DNA, the CDR3 is TGTGCCAGCAGCGTAGGGTCGGGAGGCGGGGGCCACAATGAGCAGTTCTTC. This sequence encodes CASSVGSGGGGHNEQFF.